Below, 2 T cell receptor beta chains from the same sample are listed, as sequenced in a study of blood T cell repertoires in COVID-19. TCRdb's copy holds only in-frame clones and misses some; the assay was immunoSEQ multiplex PCR. The repertoire holds about 150,000 clones, around four fifths seen once, with about 8.8% in the top ten. The sample taken for sequencing was peripheral blood. These receptors were collected from a woman older than 75 with COVID-19, enrolled during active disease.

The V gene is TRBV5-1, the J gene TRBJ1-5; TRBD1 is a possible D gene (5 bases). CDR1 SGHRS and CDR2 YFSETQ come from the germline V gene. The CDR3 spans 14 residues. Deletions cut 4 bases from V and 6 bases from J, with 14 bases between. This chain's CDR3 is CASSPTVGGQPQHF. The CDR3 DNA reads TGCGCCAGCAGCCCGACAGTGGGGGGTCAGCCCCAGCATTTT.

This sequence joins TRBV15 and TRBJ2-5, with D perhaps matching TRBD2 (5 bases). V lost 3 bases to trimming and J lost 7 bases, with 9 bases between them. CDR1 is LNHNV and CDR2 is YYDKDF in the germline V gene (reference sequence). This CDR3 comprises 12 residues. CDR3 bases: TGTGCCACCAGCAGGGAGGCGGGGACCCAGTACTTC. Translation gives CATSREAGTQYF.